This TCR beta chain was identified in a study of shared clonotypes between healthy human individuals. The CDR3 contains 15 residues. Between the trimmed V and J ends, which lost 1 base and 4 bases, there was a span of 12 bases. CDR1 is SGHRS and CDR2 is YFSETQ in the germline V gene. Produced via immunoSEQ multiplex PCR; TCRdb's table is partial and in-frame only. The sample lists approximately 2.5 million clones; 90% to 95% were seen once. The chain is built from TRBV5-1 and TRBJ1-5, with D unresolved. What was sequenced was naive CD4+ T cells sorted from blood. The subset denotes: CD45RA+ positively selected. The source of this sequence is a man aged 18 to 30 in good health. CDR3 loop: CASSLTGRLNQPQHF. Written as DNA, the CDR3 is TGCGCCAGCAGCTTGACGGGTCGGTTGAATCAGCCCCAGCATTTT.